This TCR beta chain was captured by sequencing in a study of T-cell reconstitution after alpha-beta-depleted transplantation in children. Worth noting for this clonotype: Its target is not known.

Unique molecular identifiers were used in preparing the TCRbeta library. TCRdb re-called the PCR reads with MiXCR, one entry per CDR3 protein. The sample holds approximately 980,000 distinct CDR3 sequences; around 30% are singletons and the top ten take over 25%. The study, taken as a whole, reports: Where alpha-beta T cells came from about two months after transplant was reportedly several hundred expanded graft clones. Surviving recipient T cells and thymic progenitors underlay high day-60 TCRbeta diversity in some patients. Newly generated T cells supplied most T-cell counts and diversity one year post-transplant.

This TCR was sampled from a boy in the first two years of life who had a stem cell transplant for SCID, so the T cells may come from the graft donor. The sequences come from PBMCs, mostly from graft donor cells, collected 360 days after TCRalphabeta/CD19-depleted stem cell transplant.

In DNA form, the CDR3 reads TGTGCCAGCAGTGAAGAGGGGGGCCTCGACACTGAAGCTTTCTTT. As protein: CASSEEGGLDTEAFF. The V gene is TRBV2, the J gene TRBJ1-1; D possibly corresponds to TRBD1 (6 bases). The CDR3 is 15 amino acids. The V and J ends lost 1 base and 3 bases respectively, with 12 bases between them. CDR1 is SNHLY, CDR2 FYNNEI, per germline.